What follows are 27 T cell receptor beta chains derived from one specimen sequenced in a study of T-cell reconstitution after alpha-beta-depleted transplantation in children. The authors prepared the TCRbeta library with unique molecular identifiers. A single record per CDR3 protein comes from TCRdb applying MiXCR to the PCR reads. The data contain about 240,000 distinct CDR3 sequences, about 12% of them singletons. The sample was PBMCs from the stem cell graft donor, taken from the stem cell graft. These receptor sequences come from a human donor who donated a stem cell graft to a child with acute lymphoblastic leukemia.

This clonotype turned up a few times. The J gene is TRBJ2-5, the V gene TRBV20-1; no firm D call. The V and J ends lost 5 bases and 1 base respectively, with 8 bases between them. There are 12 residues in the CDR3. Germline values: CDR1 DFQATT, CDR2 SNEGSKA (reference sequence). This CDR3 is CSADMGQETQYF. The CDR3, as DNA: TGCAGTGCTGACATGGGCCAAGAGACCCAGTACTTC.

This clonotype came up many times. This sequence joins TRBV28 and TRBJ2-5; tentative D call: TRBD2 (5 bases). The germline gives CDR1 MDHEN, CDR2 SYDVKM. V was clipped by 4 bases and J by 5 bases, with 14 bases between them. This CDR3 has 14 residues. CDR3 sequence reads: CASSWGNPGETQYF. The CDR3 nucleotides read TGTGCCAGCAGTTGGGGTAATCCGGGGGAGACCCAGTACTTC.

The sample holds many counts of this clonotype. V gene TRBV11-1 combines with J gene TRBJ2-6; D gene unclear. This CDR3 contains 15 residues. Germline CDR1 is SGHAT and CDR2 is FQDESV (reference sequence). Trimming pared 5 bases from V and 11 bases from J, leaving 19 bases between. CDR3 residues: CASSPRWSVSDVLTF. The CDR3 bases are TGTGCCAGCAGCCCCCGATGGAGTGTCTCGGACGTCCTGACTTTC.

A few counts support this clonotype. The CDR3 DNA sequence: TGTGCCAGCAGTCGGACAGGGGTTACCCCGCTCTCTTACAATGAGCAGTTCTTC. Protein: CASSRTGVTPLSYNEQFF. J is TRBJ2-1 and V is TRBV28; 9 bases map to TRBD1. The CDR3 spans 18 residues. The V gene end was trimmed by 5 bases and the J gene end by 4 bases; junction bases not matched to a gene: 15. From germline, CDR1 is MDHEN and CDR2 SYDVKM. Filled out from reference TRBV28 and TRBJ2-1, the complete variable domain reads DVKVTQSSRYLVKRTGEKVFLECVQDMDHENMFWYRQDPGLGLRLIYFSYDVKMKEKGDIPEGYSVSREKKERFSLILESASTNQTSMYLCASSRTGVTPLSYNEQFFGPGTRLTVL.

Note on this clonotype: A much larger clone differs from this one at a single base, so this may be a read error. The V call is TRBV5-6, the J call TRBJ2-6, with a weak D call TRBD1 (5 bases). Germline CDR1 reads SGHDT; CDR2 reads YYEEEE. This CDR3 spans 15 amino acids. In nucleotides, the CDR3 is TGTGCCAGCAGCTTAAGGGGCTCTGGGGCCAACGGCCTGACTTTC. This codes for CASSLRGSGANGLTF.

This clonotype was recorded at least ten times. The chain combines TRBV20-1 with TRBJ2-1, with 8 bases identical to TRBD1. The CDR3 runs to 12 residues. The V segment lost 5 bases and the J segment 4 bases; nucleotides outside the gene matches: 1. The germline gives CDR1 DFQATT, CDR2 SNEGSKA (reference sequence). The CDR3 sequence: CSAGQGYNEQFF. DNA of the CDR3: TGCAGTGCTGGACAGGGATACAATGAGCAGTTCTTC.

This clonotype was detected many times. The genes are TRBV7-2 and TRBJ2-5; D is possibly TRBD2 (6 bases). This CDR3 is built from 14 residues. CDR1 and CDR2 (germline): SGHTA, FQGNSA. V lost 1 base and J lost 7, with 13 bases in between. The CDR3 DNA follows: TGTGCCAGCAGCTTAGTAGGGCAGGGAGGGACCCAGTACTTC. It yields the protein CASSLVGQGGTQYF. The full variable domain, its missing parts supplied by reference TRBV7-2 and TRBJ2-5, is GAGVSQSPSNKVTEKGKDVELRCDPISGHTALYWYRQSLGQGLEFLIYFQGNSAPDKSGLPSDRFSAERTGGSVSTLTIQRTQQEDSAVYLCASSLVGQGGTQYFGPGTRLLVL.

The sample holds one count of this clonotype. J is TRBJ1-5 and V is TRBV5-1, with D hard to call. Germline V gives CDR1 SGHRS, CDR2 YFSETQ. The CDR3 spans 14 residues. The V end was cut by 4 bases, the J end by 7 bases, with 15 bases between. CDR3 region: CASSAEGPGQPQHF. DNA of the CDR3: TGCGCCAGCAGCGCAGAGGGCCCAGGCCAGCCCCAGCATTTT.

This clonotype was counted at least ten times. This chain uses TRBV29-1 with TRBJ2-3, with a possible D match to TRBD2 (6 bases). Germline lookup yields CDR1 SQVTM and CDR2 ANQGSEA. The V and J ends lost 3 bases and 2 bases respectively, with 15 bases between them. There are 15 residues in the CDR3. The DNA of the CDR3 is TGCAGCGTTGAGACCCGCGGCGGGAACACAGATACGCAGTATTTT. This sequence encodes CSVETRGGNTDTQYF.

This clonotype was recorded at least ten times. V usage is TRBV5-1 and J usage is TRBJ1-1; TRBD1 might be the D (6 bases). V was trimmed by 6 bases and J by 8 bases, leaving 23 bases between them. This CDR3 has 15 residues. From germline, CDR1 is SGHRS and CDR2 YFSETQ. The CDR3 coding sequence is TGCGCCAGCAAGGGGGGAAAGGGGGACCGGACGGAAGCTTTCTTT. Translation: CASKGGKGDRTEAFF. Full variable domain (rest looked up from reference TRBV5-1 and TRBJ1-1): KAGVTQTPRYLIKTRGQQVTLSCSPISGHRSVSWYQQTPGQGLQFLFEYFSETQRNKGNFPGRFSGRQFSNSRSEMNVSTLELGDSALYLCASKGGKGDRTEAFFGQGTRLTVV.

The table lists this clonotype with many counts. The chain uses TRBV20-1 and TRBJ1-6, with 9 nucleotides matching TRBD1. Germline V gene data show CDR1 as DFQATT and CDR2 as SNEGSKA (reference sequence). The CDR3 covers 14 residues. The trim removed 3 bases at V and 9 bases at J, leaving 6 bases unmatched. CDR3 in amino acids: CSASPGTGLSPLHF. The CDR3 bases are TGCAGTGCTAGTCCCGGGACAGGGCTTTCACCCCTCCACTTT.

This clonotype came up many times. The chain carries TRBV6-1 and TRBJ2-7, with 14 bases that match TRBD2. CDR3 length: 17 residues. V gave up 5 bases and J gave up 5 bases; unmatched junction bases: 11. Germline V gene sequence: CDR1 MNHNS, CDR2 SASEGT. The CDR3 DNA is TGTGCCAGCAGTCAATTCCGGACTAGCGGGGGGAGCAACGAGCAGTACTTC. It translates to CASSQFRTSGGSNEQYF.

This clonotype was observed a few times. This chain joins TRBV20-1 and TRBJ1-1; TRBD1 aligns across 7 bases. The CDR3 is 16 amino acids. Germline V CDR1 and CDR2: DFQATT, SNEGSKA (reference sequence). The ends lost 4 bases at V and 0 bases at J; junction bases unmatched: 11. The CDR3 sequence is CSATYGTVMMNTEAFF. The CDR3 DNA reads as TGCAGTGCTACCTACGGGACAGTTATGATGAACACTGAAGCTTTCTTT.

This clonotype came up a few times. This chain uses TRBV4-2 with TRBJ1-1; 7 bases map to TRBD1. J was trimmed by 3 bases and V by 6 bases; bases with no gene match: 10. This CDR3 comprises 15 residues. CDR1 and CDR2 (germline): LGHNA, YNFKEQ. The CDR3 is CASRQTTGLDTEAFF. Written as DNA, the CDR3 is TGTGCCAGCAGACAAACGACAGGGTTGGACACTGAAGCTTTCTTT.

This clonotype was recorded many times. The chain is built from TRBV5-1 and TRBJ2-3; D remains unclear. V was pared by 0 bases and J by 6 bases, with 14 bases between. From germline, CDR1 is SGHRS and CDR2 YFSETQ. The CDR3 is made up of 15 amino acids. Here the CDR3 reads CASSLGAGEGDTQYF. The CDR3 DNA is TGCGCCAGCAGCTTGGGGGCCGGCGAAGGGGATACGCAGTATTTT.

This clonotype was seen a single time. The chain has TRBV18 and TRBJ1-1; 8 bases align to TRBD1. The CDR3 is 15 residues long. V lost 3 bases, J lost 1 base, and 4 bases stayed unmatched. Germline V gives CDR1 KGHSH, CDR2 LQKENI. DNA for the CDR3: TGTGCCAGCTCACCCGGACAGGGAACGAACACTGAAGCTTTCTTT. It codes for CASSPGQGTNTEAFF.

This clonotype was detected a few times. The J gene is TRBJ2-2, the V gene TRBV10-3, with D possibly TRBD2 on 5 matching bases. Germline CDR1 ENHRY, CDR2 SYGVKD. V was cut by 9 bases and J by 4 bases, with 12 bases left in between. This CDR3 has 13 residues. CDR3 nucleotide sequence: TGTGCCATGGGAGCAGACTTCACCGGGGAGCTGTTTTTT. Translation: CAMGADFTGELFF.

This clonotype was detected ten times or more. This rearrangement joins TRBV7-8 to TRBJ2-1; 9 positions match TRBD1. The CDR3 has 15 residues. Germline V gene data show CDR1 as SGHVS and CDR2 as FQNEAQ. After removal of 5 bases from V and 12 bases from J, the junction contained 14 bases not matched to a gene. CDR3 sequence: CASSTRQGEVSGQFF. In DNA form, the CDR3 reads TGTGCCAGCAGCACCCGACAGGGGGAGGTTTCCGGGCAGTTCTTC.

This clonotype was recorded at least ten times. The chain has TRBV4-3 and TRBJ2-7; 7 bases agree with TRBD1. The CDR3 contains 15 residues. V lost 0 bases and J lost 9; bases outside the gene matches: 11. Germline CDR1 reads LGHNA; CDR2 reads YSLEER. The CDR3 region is CASSQDWDSTRVQYF. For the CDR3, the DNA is TGCGCCAGCAGCCAAGATTGGGACAGCACTCGGGTGCAGTACTTC.

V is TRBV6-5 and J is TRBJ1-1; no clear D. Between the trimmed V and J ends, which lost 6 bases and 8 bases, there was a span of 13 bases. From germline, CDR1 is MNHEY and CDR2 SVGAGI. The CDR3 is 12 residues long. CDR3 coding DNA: TGTGCCAGCAGGGCTACGACCGACGAAGCTTTCTTT. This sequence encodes CASRATTDEAFF.

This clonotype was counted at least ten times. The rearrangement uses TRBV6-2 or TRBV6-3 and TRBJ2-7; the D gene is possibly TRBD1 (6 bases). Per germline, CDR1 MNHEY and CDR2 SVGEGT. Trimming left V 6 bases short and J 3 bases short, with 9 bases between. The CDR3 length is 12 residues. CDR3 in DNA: TGTGCCAGCAGCAGGACAGTCTACGAGCAGTACTTC. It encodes CASSRTVYEQYF.

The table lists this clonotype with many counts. CDR3 DNA: TGCAGTGCCCCGGGACAGGGAGGGCTAGCTACGCAGTATTTT. Encoded protein: CSAPGQGGLATQYF. The chain links TRBV20-1 to TRBJ2-3; TRBD1 agrees at 9 bases. The length of the CDR3 is 14 residues. Germline V gene sequence: CDR1 DFQATT, CDR2 SNEGSKA (reference sequence). J lost 8 bases, V lost 6 bases, and 12 bases had no gene match.

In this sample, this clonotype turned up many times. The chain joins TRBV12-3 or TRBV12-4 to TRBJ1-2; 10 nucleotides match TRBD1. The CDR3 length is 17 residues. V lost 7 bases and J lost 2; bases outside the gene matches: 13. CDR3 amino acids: CASKLFGQGGLNYGYTF. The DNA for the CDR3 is TGTGCCAGCAAGCTTTTCGGACAGGGGGGTTTGAACTATGGCTACACCTTC.

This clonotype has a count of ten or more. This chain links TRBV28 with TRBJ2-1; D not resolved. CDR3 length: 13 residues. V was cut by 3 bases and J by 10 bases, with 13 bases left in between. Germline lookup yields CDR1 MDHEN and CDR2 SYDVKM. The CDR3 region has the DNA TGTGCCAGCAGTTTGAGGACCCCGGAGGAGCAGTTCTTC. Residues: CASSLRTPEEQFF. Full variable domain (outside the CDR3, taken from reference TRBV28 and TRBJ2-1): DVKVTQSSRYLVKRTGEKVFLECVQDMDHENMFWYRQDPGLGLRLIYFSYDVKMKEKGDIPEGYSVSREKKERFSLILESASTNQTSMYLCASSLRTPEEQFFGPGTRLTVL.

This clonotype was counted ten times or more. The CDR3, as DNA: TGTGCCAGCAGTAGTATTCGAAACGGGGAGCTGTTTTTT. It codes for CASSSIRNGELFF. The genes are TRBV12-3 or TRBV12-4 and TRBJ2-2; no clear D. The V end lost 5 bases, the J end lost 7 bases, and 11 bases lay between the germline ends. The CDR3 contains 13 residues.

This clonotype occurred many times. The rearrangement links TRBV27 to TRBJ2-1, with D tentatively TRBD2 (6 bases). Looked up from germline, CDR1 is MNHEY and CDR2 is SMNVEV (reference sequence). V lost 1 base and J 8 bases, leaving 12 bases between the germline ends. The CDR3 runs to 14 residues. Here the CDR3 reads CASSLWEARDEQFF. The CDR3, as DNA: TGTGCCAGCAGTTTATGGGAGGCCAGGGATGAGCAGTTCTTC.

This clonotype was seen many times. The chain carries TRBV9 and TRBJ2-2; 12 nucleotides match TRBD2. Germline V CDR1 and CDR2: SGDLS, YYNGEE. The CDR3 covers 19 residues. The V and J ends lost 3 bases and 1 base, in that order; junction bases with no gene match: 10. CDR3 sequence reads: CASSGGRTSGIQNTGELFF. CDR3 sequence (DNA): TGTGCCAGCAGCGGGGGGCGGACTAGCGGGATTCAGAACACCGGGGAGCTGTTTTTT.